The clone carrying this T cell receptor beta chain was picked up a small number of times. Authors' processing steps: Estimation of nucleated cell counts was performed using reference gene primer amplification. Here immunoSEQ multiplex PCR was the method, and the copy in TCRdb shows in-frame clones only, minus some. V and J calls plus clone size are reproduced from that table; the DNA served to infer D and trimming. The table has around 300,000 clones, 88% seen once. The sample comes from a study of blood T cell repertoires in COVID-19. This CDR3 has 12 residues. The V end lost 2 bases, the J end lost 6 bases, and 4 bases lay between the germline ends. Germline V gene sequence: CDR1 LGHNA, CDR2 YNFKEQ. Clinical history as reported by participants underpinned cohort assignment.

V usage is TRBV4-2 and J usage is TRBJ2-2, with D unclear. Sequencing used PBMCs or T cells enriched from blood (not recorded which). The receptor's source is an older woman in a cohort exposed to, infected with or recovered from COVID-19 (not recorded which). The CDR3 region is CASSQTAGELFF. The CDR3 bases are TGTGCCAGCAGCCAAACGGCCGGGGAGCTGTTTTTT.